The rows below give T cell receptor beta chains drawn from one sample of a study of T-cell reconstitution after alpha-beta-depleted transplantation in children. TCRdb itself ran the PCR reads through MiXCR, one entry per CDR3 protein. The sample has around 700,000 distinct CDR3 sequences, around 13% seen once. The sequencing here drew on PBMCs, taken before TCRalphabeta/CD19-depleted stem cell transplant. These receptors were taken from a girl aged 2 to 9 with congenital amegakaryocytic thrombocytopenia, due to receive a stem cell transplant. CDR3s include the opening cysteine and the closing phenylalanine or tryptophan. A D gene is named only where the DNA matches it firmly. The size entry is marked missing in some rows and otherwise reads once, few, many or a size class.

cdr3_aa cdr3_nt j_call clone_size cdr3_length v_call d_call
CASSIQHRSSGNTIYF TGTGCCAGTAGTATACAGCACCGCAGCTCTGGAAACACCATATATTTT TRBJ1-3 few 16 TRBV19 NA
CSVVTSGRANEQFF TGCAGCGTTGTGACTAGCGGGAGGGCCAATGAGCAGTTCTTC TRBJ2-1 few 14 TRBV29-1 TRBD2
CARGGANNEQFF TGTGCCAGAGGCGGAGCCAACAATGAGCAGTTCTTC TRBJ2-1 many 12 TRBV21-1 NA
CASSLSDRVTGELFF TGTGCCAGCAGTTTATCGGACAGGGTGACCGGGGAGCTGTTTTTT TRBJ2-2 many 15 TRBV28 TRBD1
CASSWDRGARAGELFF TGTGCCAGCAGTTGGGACAGGGGGGCCCGGGCCGGGGAGCTGTTTTTT TRBJ2-2 many 16 TRBV5-6 TRBD1
CASIGAGNTEAFF TGTGCCAGCATTGGGGCAGGGAACACTGAAGCTTTCTTT TRBJ1-1 NA 13 TRBV7-9 NA
CASSWGDRAGYNEQFF TGTGCCAGCAGCTGGGGGGACAGGGCGGGATACAATGAGCAGTTCTTC TRBJ2-1 few 16 TRBV7-7 TRBD1
CASSPHPTGVKYNEQFF TGTGCCAGCAGCCCCCACCCGACGGGAGTGAAGTACAATGAGCAGTTCTTC TRBJ2-1 few 17 TRBV7-9 NA
CASSLASALYEQYF TGTGCCAGCAGCTTAGCTAGCGCCCTATACGAGCAGTACTTC TRBJ2-7 many 14 TRBV7-8 NA
CSASPRGRSSYNEQFF TGCAGTGCTAGTCCTCGCGGGAGGAGCTCCTACAATGAGCAGTTCTTC TRBJ2-1 many 16 TRBV20-1 TRBD2
CASSLAQGDFGYTF TGTGCCAGTAGTCTCGCCCAGGGAGATTTTGGCTACACCTTC TRBJ1-2 few 14 TRBV19 NA
CASSLRQSYEQYF TGCGCCAGCAGCCTGAGACAGAGCTACGAGCAGTACTTC TRBJ2-7 many 13 TRBV5-1 NA
CASTLAGGAVTEAFF TGTGCCAGCACCCTGGCAGGGGGCGCGGTGACTGAAGCTTTCTTT TRBJ1-1 few 15 TRBV3-1 TRBD1
CSVVGGEVGPQHF TGCAGCGTTGTTGGGGGGGAGGTAGGGCCCCAGCATTTT TRBJ1-5 NA 13 TRBV29-1 NA
CASSPRTSGKRYNEQFF TGTGCCAGCAGTCCACGGACTAGCGGGAAGCGGTACAATGAGCAGTTCTTC TRBJ2-1 few 17 TRBV27 TRBD2
CASSFPGSDTQYF TGTGCCAGCAGTTTTCCGGGGTCAGATACGCAGTATTTT TRBJ2-3 NA 13 TRBV28 NA
CAWTSSRDQPQHF TGTGCCTGGACTTCCAGTAGGGATCAGCCCCAGCATTTT TRBJ1-5 few 13 TRBV30 NA
CASSVGQGMETQYF TGTGCCAGCAGTGTAGGACAGGGGATGGAGACCCAGTACTTC TRBJ2-5 NA 14 TRBV2 TRBD1
CSARLLDWGFYGYTF TGCAGTGCTAGACTCTTGGATTGGGGGTTCTATGGCTACACCTTC TRBJ1-2 many 15 TRBV20-1 NA
CSAVTSGRSTDTQYF TGCAGTGCTGTGACTAGCGGGAGAAGCACAGATACGCAGTATTTT TRBJ2-3 many 15 TRBV20-1 TRBD2
CSALEVNTEAFF TGCAGTGCTCTTGAAGTGAACACTGAAGCTTTCTTT TRBJ1-1 many 12 TRBV20-1 NA
CSASGTGYSDTQYF TGCAGTGCTTCCGGGACAGGTTATTCAGATACGCAGTATTTT TRBJ2-3 NA 14 TRBV20-1 TRBD1
CASSFTQGSYEQYF TGCGCCAGCAGCTTCACACAGGGGTCCTACGAGCAGTACTTC TRBJ2-7 many 14 TRBV5-1 TRBD1
CSARDREPRLAGNNEQFF TGCAGTGCTAGAGATAGAGAACCCAGACTAGCGGGAAACAATGAGCAGTTCTTC TRBJ2-1 NA 18 TRBV20-1 TRBD2
CASSIEPRGEQFF TGCGCCAGCAGCATCGAACCGCGGGGGGAGCAGTTCTTC TRBJ2-1 NA 13 TRBV5-1 TRBD2
CASSFDVGLAFF TGCGCCAGCAGCTTTGATGTGGGTTTGGCTTTCTTT TRBJ1-1 many 12 TRBV5-1 NA
CASRSGLAGVGYNEQFF TGTGCCAGCAGGTCCGGACTAGCGGGAGTGGGTTACAATGAGCAGTTCTTC TRBJ2-1 few 17 TRBV12-3/TRBV12-4 TRBD2